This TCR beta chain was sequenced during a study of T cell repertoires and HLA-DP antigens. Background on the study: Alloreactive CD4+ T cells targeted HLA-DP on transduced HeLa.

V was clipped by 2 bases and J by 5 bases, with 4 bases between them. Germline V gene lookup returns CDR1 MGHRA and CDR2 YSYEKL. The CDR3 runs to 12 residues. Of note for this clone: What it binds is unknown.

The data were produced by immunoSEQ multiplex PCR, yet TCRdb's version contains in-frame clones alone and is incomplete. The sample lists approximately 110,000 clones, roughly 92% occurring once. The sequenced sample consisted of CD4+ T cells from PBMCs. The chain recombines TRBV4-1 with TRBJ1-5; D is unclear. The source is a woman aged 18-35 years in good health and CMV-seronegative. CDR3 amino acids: CASSQPYQPQHF. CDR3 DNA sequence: TGCGCCAGCAGCCAACCCTATCAGCCCCAGCATTTT.